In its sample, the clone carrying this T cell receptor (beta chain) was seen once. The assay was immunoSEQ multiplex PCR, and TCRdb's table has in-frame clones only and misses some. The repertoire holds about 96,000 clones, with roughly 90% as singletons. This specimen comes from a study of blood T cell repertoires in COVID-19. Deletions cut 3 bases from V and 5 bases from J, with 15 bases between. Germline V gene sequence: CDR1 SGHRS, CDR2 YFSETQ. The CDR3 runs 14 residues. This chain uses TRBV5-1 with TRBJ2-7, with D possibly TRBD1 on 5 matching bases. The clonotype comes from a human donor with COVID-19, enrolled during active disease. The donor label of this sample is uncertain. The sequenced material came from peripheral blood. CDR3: CASSSQVERDEQYF. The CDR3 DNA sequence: TGCGCCAGCAGCTCACAGGTTGAAAGGGACGAGCAGTACTTC. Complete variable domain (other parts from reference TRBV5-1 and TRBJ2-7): KAGVTQTPRYLIKTRGQQVTLSCSPISGHRSVSWYQQTPGQGLQFLFEYFSETQRNKGNFPGRFSGRQFSNSRSEMNVSTLELGDSALYLCASSSQVERDEQYFGPGTRLTVT.